Below, one TCR beta chain is given with its context. The antigen is not known. After isolation, RNA underwent reverse transcription to generate cDNA as the sequencing template. The protocol was immunoSEQ multiplex PCR, while the TCRdb copy is restricted to in-frame clones and leaves out a portion. The sample yields 110,000 to 150,000 clones, approximately 56% seen once. This entry is derived from a study of CD8+ T cells in alopecia areata. General study results and limits: Normal skin contains resident alphabeta T cells, and these are also sequenced in scalp samples.

This CDR3 is 12 amino acids long. Germline CDR1 is MNHEY and CDR2 is SMNVEV (reference sequence). V lost 8 bases and J lost 3, with 10 bases in between. This sequence originates from a human donor in good health. This rearrangement joins TRBV27 to TRBJ1-2, with a possible D match to TRBD1 (5 bases). The sequencing sample was made of CD8+ T cells sorted from blood. This chain's CDR3 is CASWDGYYGYTF. The CDR3 DNA reads as TGTGCCAGCTGGGACGGATACTATGGCTACACCTTC.